Sequencing of this T cell receptor (beta chain) was carried out in a study of post-analysis software for immune sequencing data. Whole-study context: The disease courses spanned relapsing-remitting, secondary progressive and progressive-relapsing forms of multiple sclerosis. Whole-study findings and limits: Controls showed significantly higher normalized Chao1 diversity than did multiple sclerosis patients. Patients carried five TRBV segments more frequently than controls did, and TRBV5-6, TRBV5-1 and TRBV20-1 were among them.

Each TCR beta cDNA library carried unique molecular identifiers. TCRdb fed the PCR reads into MiXCR, producing one record per CDR3 protein. The profile shows hundreds of thousands of distinct CDR3 sequences, roughly 27% of them singletons. CDR1 is SGHRS, CDR2 YFSETQ, per germline. Unmatched junction bases numbered 3, after V lost 1 base and J lost 9 bases. The CDR3 totals 14 residues. As for this clonotype: Its antigen is currently unknown.

The sample taken for sequencing was blood. The chain couples TRBV5-1 to TRBJ1-6; 8 bases fit TRBD1. The receptor was derived from a girl under 18 with multiple sclerosis. CDR3 bases: TGCGCCAGCAGCTTGAACAGGGGGGGTTCACCCCTCCACTTT. Translation: CASSLNRGGSPLHF.